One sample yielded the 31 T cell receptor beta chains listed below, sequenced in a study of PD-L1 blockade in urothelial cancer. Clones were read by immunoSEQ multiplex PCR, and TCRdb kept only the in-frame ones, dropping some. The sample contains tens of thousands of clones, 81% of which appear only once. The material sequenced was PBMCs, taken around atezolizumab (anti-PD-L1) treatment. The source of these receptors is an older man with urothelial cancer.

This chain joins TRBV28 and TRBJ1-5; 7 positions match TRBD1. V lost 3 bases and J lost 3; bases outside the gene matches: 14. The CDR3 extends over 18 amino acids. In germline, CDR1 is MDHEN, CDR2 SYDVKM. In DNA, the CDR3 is TGTGCCAGCAGTTTTATAGGGGCTGGGGGGACAGACAATCAGCCCCAGCATTTT. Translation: CASSFIGAGGTDNQPQHF.

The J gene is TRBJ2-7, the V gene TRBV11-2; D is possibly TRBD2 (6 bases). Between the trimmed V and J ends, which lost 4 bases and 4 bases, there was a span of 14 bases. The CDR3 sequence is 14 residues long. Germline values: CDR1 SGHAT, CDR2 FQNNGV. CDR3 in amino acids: CASSSPSEPYEQYF. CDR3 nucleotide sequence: TGTGCCAGCAGCTCTCCTAGCGAACCTTACGAGCAGTACTTC.

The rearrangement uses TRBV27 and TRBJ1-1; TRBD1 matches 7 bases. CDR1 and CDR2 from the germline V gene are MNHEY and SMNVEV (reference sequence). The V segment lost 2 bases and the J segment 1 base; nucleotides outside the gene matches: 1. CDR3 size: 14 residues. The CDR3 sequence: CASSLQGGNTEAFF. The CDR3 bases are TGTGCCAGCAGTTTACAGGGGGGGAACACTGAAGCTTTCTTT.

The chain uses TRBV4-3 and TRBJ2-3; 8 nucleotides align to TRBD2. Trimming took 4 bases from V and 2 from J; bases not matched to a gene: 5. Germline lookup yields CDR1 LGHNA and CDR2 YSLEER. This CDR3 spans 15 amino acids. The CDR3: CASSPRGGITDTQYF. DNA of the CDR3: TGCGCCAGCAGCCCTCGGGGGGGGATCACAGATACGCAGTATTTT.

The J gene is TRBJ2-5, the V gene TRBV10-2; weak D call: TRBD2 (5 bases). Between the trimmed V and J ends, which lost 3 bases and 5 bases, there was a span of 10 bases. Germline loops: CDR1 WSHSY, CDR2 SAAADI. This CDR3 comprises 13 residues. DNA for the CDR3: TGCGCCAGCAGTGACCGGGGTAGGGAGACCCAGTACTTC. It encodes CASSDRGRETQYF.

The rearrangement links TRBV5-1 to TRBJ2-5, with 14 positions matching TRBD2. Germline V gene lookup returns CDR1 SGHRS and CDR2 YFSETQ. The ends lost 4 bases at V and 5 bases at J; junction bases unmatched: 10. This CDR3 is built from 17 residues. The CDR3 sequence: CASSTGLAGGVWETQYF. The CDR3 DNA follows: TGCGCCAGCAGCACCGGACTAGCGGGAGGAGTGTGGGAGACCCAGTACTTC. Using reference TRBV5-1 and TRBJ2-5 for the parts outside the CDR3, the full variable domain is KAGVTQTPRYLIKTRGQQVTLSCSPISGHRSVSWYQQTPGQGLQFLFEYFSETQRNKGNFPGRFSGRQFSNSRSEMNVSTLELGDSALYLCASSTGLAGGVWETQYFGPGTRLLVL.

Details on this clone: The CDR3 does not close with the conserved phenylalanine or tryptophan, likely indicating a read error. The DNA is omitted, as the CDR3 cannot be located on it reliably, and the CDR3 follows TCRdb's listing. CDR3 protein: CASSPRIETGPGDI. V and J are TRBV18 and TRBJ1-2; the tabulated D call, TRBD1, remains unverified against the DNA. The germline gives CDR1 KGHSH, CDR2 LQKENI. The CDR3 spans 14 residues, counting both ends.

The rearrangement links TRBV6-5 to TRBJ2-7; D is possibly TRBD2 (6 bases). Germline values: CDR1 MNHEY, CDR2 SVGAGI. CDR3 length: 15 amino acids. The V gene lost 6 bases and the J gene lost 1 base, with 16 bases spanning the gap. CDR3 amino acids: CASSPPGDLSYEQYF. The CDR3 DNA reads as TGTGCCAGCAGCCCACCGGGGGATTTGTCCTACGAGCAGTACTTC.

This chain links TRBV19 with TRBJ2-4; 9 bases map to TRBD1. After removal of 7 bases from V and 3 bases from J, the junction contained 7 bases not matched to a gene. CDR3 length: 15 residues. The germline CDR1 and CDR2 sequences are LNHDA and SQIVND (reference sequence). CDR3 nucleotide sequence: TGTGCCAGTACCCGGACAGGGGTTGACAAAAACATTCAGTACTTC. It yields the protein CASTRTGVDKNIQYF.

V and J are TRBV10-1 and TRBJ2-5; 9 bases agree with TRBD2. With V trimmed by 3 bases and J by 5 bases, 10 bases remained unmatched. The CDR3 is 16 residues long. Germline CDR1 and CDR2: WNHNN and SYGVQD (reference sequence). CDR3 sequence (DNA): TGCGCCAGCAGTGAAGGGCTAGCGGGGTCTGGGGAGACCCAGTACTTC. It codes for CASSEGLAGSGETQYF.

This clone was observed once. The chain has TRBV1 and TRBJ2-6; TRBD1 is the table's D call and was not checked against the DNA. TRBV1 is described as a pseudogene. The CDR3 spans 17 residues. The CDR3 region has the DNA TGCACCAGCAGCACGCGGACAGCCGGCTCTGGGGCCAACGTCCTGACTTTC. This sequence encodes CTSSTRTAGSGANVLTF.

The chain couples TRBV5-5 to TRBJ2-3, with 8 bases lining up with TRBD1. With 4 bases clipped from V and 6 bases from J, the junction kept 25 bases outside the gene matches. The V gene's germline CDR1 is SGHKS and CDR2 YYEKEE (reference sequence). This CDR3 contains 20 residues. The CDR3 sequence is CASSHNSPESGQGMGDTQYF. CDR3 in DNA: TGTGCCAGCAGCCACAACAGCCCCGAATCCGGACAGGGTATGGGCGATACGCAGTATTTT. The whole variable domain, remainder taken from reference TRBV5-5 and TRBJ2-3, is DAGVTQSPTHLIKTRGQQVTLRCSPISGHKSVSWYQQVLGQGPQFIFQYYEKEERGRGNFPDRFSARQFPNYSSELNVNALLLGDSALYLCASSHNSPESGQGMGDTQYFGPGTRLTVL.

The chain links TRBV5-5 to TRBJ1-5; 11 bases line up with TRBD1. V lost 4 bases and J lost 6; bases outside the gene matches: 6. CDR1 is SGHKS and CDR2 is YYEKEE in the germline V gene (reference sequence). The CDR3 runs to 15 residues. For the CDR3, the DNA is TGTGCCAGCAGCATGGACAGGGGGCAGGGTCAGCCCCAGCATTTT. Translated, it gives CASSMDRGQGQPQHF.

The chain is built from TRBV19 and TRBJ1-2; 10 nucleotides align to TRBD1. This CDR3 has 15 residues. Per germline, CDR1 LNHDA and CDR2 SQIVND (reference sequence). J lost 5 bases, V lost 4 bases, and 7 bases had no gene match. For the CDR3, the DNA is TGTGCCAGTAGTAGCGGACAGGGGGAGAAATATGGCTACACCTTC. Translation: CASSSGQGEKYGYTF.

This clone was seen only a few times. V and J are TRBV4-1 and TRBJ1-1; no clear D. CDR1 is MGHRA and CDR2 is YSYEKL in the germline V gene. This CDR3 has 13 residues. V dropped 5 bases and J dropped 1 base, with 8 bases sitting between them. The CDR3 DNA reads TGCGCCAGCAGCTCGGAGTGGAACACTGAAGCTTTCTTT. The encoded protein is CASSSEWNTEAFF.

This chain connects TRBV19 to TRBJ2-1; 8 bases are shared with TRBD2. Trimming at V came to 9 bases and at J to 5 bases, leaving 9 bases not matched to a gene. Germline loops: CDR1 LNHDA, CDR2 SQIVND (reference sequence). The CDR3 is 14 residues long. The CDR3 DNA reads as TGTGCCAGCCGGGGGACTAGTGCCAACAATGAGCAGTTCTTC. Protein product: CASRGTSANNEQFF.

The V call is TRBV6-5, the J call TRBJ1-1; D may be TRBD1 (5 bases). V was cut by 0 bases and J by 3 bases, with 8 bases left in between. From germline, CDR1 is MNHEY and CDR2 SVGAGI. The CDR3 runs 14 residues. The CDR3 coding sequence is TGTGCCAGCAGTTACTCGGGGGGGGACACTGAAGCTTTCTTT. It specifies CASSYSGGDTEAFF.

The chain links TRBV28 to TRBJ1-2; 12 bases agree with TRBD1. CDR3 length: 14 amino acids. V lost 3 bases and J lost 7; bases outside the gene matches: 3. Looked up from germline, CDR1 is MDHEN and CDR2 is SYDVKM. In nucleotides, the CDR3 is TGTGCCAGCAGTTTGGGACAGGGGGCGGGTGGCTACACCTTC. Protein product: CASSLGQGAGGYTF.

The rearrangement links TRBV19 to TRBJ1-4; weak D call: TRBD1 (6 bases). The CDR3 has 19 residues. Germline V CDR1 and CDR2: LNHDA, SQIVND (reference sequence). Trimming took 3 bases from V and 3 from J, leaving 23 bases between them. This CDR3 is CASSMTEFIPPGANEKLFF. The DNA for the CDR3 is TGTGCCAGTAGTATGACGGAATTTATACCACCAGGGGCTAATGAAAAACTGTTTTTT.

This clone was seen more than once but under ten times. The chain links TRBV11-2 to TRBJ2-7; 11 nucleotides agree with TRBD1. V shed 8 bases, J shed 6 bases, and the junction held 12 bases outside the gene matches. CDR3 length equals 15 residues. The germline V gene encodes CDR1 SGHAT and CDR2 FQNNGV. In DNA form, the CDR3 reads TGTGCCAGCCGCGACTTGCGGACAGGGGGCCGCGAGCAGTACTTC. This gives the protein CASRDLRTGGREQYF.

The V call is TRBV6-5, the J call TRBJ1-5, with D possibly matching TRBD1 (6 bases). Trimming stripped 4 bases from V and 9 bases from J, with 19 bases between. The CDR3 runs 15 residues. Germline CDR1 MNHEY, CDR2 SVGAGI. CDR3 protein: CASSSRDTGRAPQHF. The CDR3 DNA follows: TGTGCCAGCAGTTCCCGGGACACGGGAAGAGCGCCCCAGCATTTT.

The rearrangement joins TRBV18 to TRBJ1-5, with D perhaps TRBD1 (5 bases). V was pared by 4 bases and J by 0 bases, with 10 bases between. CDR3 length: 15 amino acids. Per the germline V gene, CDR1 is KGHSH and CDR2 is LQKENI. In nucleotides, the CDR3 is TGTGCCAGCTCACGCGGGACGTATAGCAATCAGCCCCAGCATTTT. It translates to CASSRGTYSNQPQHF.

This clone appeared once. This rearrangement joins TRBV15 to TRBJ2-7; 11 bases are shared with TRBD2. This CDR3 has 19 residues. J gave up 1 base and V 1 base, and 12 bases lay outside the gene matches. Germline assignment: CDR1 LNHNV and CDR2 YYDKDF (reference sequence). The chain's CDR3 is CATSRGGASGRPKSYEQYF. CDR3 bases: TGTGCCACCAGCAGAGGGGGGGCTAGCGGGAGGCCGAAATCCTACGAGCAGTACTTC.

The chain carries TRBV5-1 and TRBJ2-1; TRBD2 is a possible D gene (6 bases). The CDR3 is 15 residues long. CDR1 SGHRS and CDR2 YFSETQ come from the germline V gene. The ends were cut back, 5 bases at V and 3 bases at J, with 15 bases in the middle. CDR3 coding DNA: TGCGCCAGCAGAACACGGGACTTTAGCTACAATGAGCAGTTCTTC. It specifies CASRTRDFSYNEQFF.

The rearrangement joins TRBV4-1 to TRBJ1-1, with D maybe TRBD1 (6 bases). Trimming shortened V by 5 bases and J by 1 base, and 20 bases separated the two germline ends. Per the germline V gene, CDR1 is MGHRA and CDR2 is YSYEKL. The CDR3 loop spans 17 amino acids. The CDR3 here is CASSKSGAVAGNTEAFF. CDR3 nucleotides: TGCGCCAGCAGCAAATCAGGGGCCGTGGCGGGGAACACTGAAGCTTTCTTT.

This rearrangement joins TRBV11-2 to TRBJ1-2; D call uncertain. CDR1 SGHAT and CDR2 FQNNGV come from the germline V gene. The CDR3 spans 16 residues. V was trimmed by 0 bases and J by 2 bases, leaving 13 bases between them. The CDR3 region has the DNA TGTGCCAGCAGCTTAGACCCGAGGGTACCAAACTATGGCTACACCTTC. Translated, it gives CASSLDPRVPNYGYTF.

CDR3 amino acids: CASSLWTTRMNTEAFF. The CDR3 region has the DNA TGTGCCAGCAGTTTATGGACGACAAGAATGAACACTGAAGCTTTCTTT. The chain combines TRBV28 with TRBJ1-1; D remains ambiguous. The CDR3 loop spans 16 amino acids. Looked up from germline, CDR1 is MDHEN and CDR2 is SYDVKM. V lost 0 bases to trimming and J lost 0 bases, with 11 bases between them.

This chain's CDR3 is CASSERGLANVLTF. CDR3 DNA: TGTGCCAGCAGCGAAAGGGGGCTCGCCAACGTCCTGACTTTC. This chain connects TRBV7-2 to TRBJ2-6; 7 positions match TRBD1. The germline V gene has CDR1 SGHTA and CDR2 FQGNSA. The CDR3 has 14 amino acids. J gave up 7 bases and V 5 bases, and 5 bases lay outside the gene matches.

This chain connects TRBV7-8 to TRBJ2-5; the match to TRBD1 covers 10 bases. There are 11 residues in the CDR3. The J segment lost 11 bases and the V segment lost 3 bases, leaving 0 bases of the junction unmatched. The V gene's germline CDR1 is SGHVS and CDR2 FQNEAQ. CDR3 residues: CASSLGQGQYF. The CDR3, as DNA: TGTGCCAGCAGCTTGGGACAGGGGCAGTACTTC.

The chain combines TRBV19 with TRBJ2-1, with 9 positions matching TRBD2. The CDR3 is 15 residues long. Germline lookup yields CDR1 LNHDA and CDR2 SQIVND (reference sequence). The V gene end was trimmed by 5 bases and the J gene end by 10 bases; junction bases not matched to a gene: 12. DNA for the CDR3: TGTGCCAGTAGTGAAATAGCGGGAGTGGTGGGGGAGCAGTTCTTC. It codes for CASSEIAGVVGEQFF.

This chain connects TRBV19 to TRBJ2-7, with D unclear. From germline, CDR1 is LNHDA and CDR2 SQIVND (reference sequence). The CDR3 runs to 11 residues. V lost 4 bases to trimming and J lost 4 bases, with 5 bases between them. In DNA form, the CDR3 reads TGTGCCAGTAGTACCAAATACGAGCAGTACTTC. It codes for CASSTKYEQYF.